The 2 T cell receptor beta chains listed next were all sequenced from one sample in a study of early T cells in non-severe SARS-CoV-2 infection. TCRdb used MiXCR to reprocess the 5' RACE reads, holding one entry per CDR3 protein. The repertoire holds almost 85,000 distinct CDR3 sequences, about 12% seen once, with around 2.4% in the top ten. The sample was whole blood. The receptors stem from an adult who was a healthcare worker with PCR-confirmed SARS-CoV-2 infection or an uninfected control (not recorded which).

The gene calls are TRBV15 and TRBJ2-7, with TRBD2 as a possible D gene (6 bases). V was cut by 0 bases and J by 5 bases, with 17 bases left in between. The CDR3 runs to 16 residues. Germline V gives CDR1 LNHNV, CDR2 YYDKDF (reference sequence). Written as DNA, the CDR3 is TGTGCCACCAGCAGAGATGCGGGGCCCGGGGTCCACGAGCAGTACTTC. Amino acid sequence: CATSRDAGPGVHEQYF.

The table lists this clonotype with a few counts. J is TRBJ1-2 and V is TRBV12-3 or TRBV12-4, with 10 bases matching TRBD1. Trimming removed 5 bases from V and 4 bases from J; junction bases left unmatched: 13. The CDR3 is 17 amino acids. The CDR3 loop is CASSPRQGAVSLYGYTF. CDR3 in DNA: TGTGCCAGCAGTCCCAGACAGGGGGCGGTCTCACTCTATGGCTACACCTTC.